This T cell receptor beta chain comes out of a study of neoadjuvant nivolumab and ipilimumab in lung cancer. Overall study findings and caveats: Pretherapy blood TCR richness correlated positively with resected tumor richness.

Using immunoSEQ multiplex PCR, the repertoire was profiled, and TCRdb retains in-frame clones only, with some absent. The sample carries 25,000 or so clones, 65% to 85% recorded once. The count of this clone is one. The target antigen is unknown. V lost 7 bases, J lost 0 bases, and 13 bases lay in between. The CDR3 is made up of 15 amino acids. The germline V gene encodes CDR1 SGHRS and CDR2 YFSETQ. Sequenced here: tumor tissue, sampled after neoadjuvant nivolumab, alone or with ipilimumab, at or shortly before surgery. The gene calls are TRBV5-1 and TRBJ1-4; D is uncertain. This clonotype originated in an adult with non-small cell lung cancer. Here the CDR3 reads CASAYMGATNEKLFF. The CDR3, as DNA: TGCGCCAGCGCTTACATGGGTGCAACTAATGAAAAACTGTTTTTT.